These 18 T cell receptor beta chains came from one sample sequenced in a study of CD8 T cells in Susac syndrome (dated by TCRdb to between 2018 and 2021). The library was prepared using the immunoSEQ multiplex PCR assay. RNA was extracted with the RNeasy kit and about 0.5 to 1 ug was reverse transcribed using random hexamers. TCRdb trimmed the raw reads at Q25, called clones with MiXCR and kept productive beta chains. Entries that share a CDR3 protein sequence are merged under the most common genes and DNA. The sample data list over 130,000 distinct CDR3 sequences, and approximately 95% of these were observed just once. The top ten clonotypes cover 0.095% to 0.14% of the sample. Sequenced material: CD4+ T cells from PBMCs. The receptors come from a human donor with multiple sclerosis.

V usage is TRBV3-1 and J usage is TRBJ1-3, with D unresolved. The CDR3 contains 12 residues. The germline gives CDR1 LGHDT, CDR2 YNNKEL (reference sequence). V lost 2 bases, J lost 6 bases, and 5 bases lay in between. CDR3 DNA: TGTGCCAGCAGCCAATTTGAAAACACCATATATTTT. This sequence encodes CASSQFENTIYF.

The chain combines TRBV13 with TRBJ1-2, with a possible D match to TRBD1 (6 bases). Germline V gene data show CDR1 as PRHDT and CDR2 as FYEKMQ (reference sequence). Trimming removed 0 bases at V and 8 bases at J, with 10 bases between. The CDR3 runs 13 residues. CDR3 nucleotides: TGTGCCAGCAGCTTAGGCAGGGGAGTAGGCTACACCTTC. It translates to CASSLGRGVGYTF.

This chain connects TRBV13 to TRBJ2-5, with TRBD1 matching 7 bases. The CDR3 has 15 residues. J gave up 3 bases and V 5 bases, and 9 bases lay outside the gene matches. CDR1 PRHDT and CDR2 FYEKMQ come from the germline V gene (reference sequence). CDR3 residues: CASSRRQGREETQYF. The DNA of the CDR3 is TGTGCCAGCAGCCGGCGACAGGGACGGGAAGAGACCCAGTACTTC.

As DNA, the CDR3 is TGCAGTGCTACACCTGGGAGGGTTGCCTACGAGCAGTACTTC. Its translation is CSATPGRVAYEQYF. J is TRBJ2-7 and V is TRBV20-1; 7 bases line up with TRBD2. Trimming at V came to 4 bases and at J to 2 bases, leaving 8 bases not matched to a gene. This CDR3 has 14 amino acids. Per germline, CDR1 DFQATT and CDR2 SNEGSKA (reference sequence).

The rearrangement uses TRBV6-6 and TRBJ1-2; D may be TRBD1 (6 bases). CDR1 is MNHNY, CDR2 SVGAGI, per germline (reference sequence). This CDR3 is built from 15 residues. V was pared by 4 bases and J by 7 bases, with 19 bases between. CDR3 region: CASSFRDTLSSGYTF. CDR3 in DNA: TGTGCCAGCAGTTTCCGGGACACTTTATCCTCTGGCTACACCTTC.

The CDR3 sequence is CASSWGQNTEAFF. In DNA form, the CDR3 reads TGTGCCAGCAGCTGGGGACAGAACACTGAAGCTTTCTTT. The chain combines TRBV7-3 with TRBJ1-1; tentatively, D is TRBD1 (6 bases). V dropped 4 bases and J dropped 1 base, with 7 bases sitting between them. Germline CDR1 is SGHTA and CDR2 is FQGTGA. The CDR3 is 13 residues long.

This clonotype appeared a single time. This chain connects TRBV24-1 to TRBJ1-2, with D hard to call. The germline CDR1 and CDR2 sequences are KGHDR and SFDVKD. V was trimmed by 3 bases and J by 5 bases, leaving 15 bases between them. CDR3 length: 15 residues. The CDR3 coding sequence is TGTGCCACCAGTGATCGAGTTACACACGGTTATGGCTACACCTTC. Translated, it gives CATSDRVTHGYGYTF.

This chain links TRBV5-1 with TRBJ2-3; D remains unclear. CDR3 size: 15 residues. Germline-derived CDR1 and CDR2 are SGHRS and YFSETQ. Trimming removed 7 bases from V and 2 bases from J, with 17 bases in between. This chain's CDR3 is CASGPNSPLTDTQYF. In DNA form, the CDR3 reads TGCGCCAGCGGCCCTAACAGTCCCCTCACAGATACGCAGTATTTT.

The gene calls are TRBV6-1 and TRBJ2-3; D gene unclear. The germline V gene encodes CDR1 MNHNS and CDR2 SASEGT. This CDR3 contains 12 residues. V lost 2 bases to trimming and J lost 2 bases, with 2 bases between them. The CDR3: CASSELTDTQYF. CDR3 sequence (DNA): TGTGCCAGCAGTGAACTCACAGATACGCAGTATTTT.

This chain links TRBV24-1 with TRBJ2-7, with D uncertain. The CDR3 consists of 14 residues. Trimming removed 4 bases from V and 2 bases from J, with 11 bases in between. The germline V gene encodes CDR1 KGHDR and CDR2 SFDVKD. The CDR3 DNA sequence: TGTGCCACCAGTGACCCGGGCCCTACCTACGAGCAGTACTTC. Protein: CATSDPGPTYEQYF.

The chain has TRBV9 and TRBJ2-3; D perhaps matches TRBD2 (6 bases). CDR1 and CDR2 from the germline V gene are SGDLS and YYNGEE. The CDR3 totals 16 residues. V gave up 0 bases and J gave up 2 bases, with 13 bases separating them. The CDR3 sequence is CASSVGGAGLTDTQYF. The CDR3, as DNA: TGTGCCAGCAGCGTAGGCGGGGCAGGCCTCACAGATACGCAGTATTTT.

The rearrangement links TRBV18 to TRBJ2-7; 8 bases agree with TRBD2. J gave up 0 bases and V 3 bases, and 10 bases lay outside the gene matches. Germline CDR1 KGHSH, CDR2 LQKENI. This CDR3 has 17 residues. The CDR3 coding sequence is TGTGCCAGCTCACCCCGATCAGGGACTAGAAGCTCCTACGAGCAGTACTTC. It yields the protein CASSPRSGTRSSYEQYF.

The rearrangement links TRBV29-1 to TRBJ1-1; no firm D call. The CDR3 extends over 10 amino acids. V lost 3 bases, J lost 4 bases, and 3 bases lay in between. In germline, CDR1 is SQVTM, CDR2 ANQGSEA. CDR3 bases: TGCAGCGTTGAGCGCACTGAAGCTTTCTTT. Translation: CSVERTEAFF.

Concerning this clonotype itself: At one end the junction does not follow the germline gene, possibly because of a read error. The DNA for the CDR3 is TGTGCCAGCAGCGTAGGTAGGGGGAACGCCGGGGAGCTGTTTTTT. Translated, it gives CASSVGRGNAGELFF. This chain connects TRBV9 to TRBJ2-2, with a possible D match to TRBD1 (6 bases). From germline, CDR1 is SGDLS and CDR2 YYNGEE. The CDR3 loop spans 15 amino acids.

The chain employs TRBV29-1 and TRBJ2-7, with D possibly matching TRBD1 (5 bases). This CDR3 spans 13 amino acids. Between the trimmed V and J ends, which lost 2 bases and 2 bases, there was a span of 10 bases. CDR1 and CDR2 from the germline V gene are SQVTM and ANQGSEA. The CDR3 sequence is CSVEWTDTYEQYF. The DNA of the CDR3 is TGCAGCGTTGAATGGACGGACACCTACGAGCAGTACTTC.

CDR3 amino acids: CATSEPDRGVADTQYF. The CDR3 DNA is TGTGCCACCAGTGAACCCGACAGGGGAGTGGCAGATACGCAGTATTTT. The rearrangement joins TRBV24-1 to TRBJ2-3; 8 bases line up with TRBD1. Looked up from germline, CDR1 is KGHDR and CDR2 is SFDVKD. The J segment lost 4 bases and the V segment lost 4 bases, leaving 9 bases of the junction unmatched. The CDR3 contains 16 residues.

This chain uses TRBV20-1 with TRBJ2-3; D is ambiguous. Germline CDR1 reads DFQATT; CDR2 reads SNEGSKA (reference sequence). The CDR3 totals 15 residues. Trimming shortened V by 1 base and J by 1 base, and 12 bases separated the two germline ends. CDR3 nucleotides: TGCAGTGCTAGAGTTCCCCGTTATGGCACAGATACGCAGTATTTT. Translating it yields CSARVPRYGTDTQYF.

The DNA of the CDR3 is TGTGCCAGCTCACCCAGCGGGACTAGAGGCACAGATACGCAGTATTTT. Protein: CASSPSGTRGTDTQYF. V usage is TRBV18 and J usage is TRBJ2-3; 8 nucleotides agree with TRBD2. V dropped 3 bases and J dropped 1; count of bases not matched to a gene: 6. This CDR3 comprises 16 residues. Germline-derived CDR1 and CDR2 are KGHSH and LQKENI.